This TCR beta chain was profiled in a study of cytomegalovirus exposure and HLA in healthy donors. General study results and limits: When analyzed later, the rates of TCR association showed variation by HLA locus, with DRB1 the most and HLA-C the fewest. Later on, a genetic analysis was performed. It linked a missense variant in DCLRE1C with V- and J-gene trimming of TCR beta. Presence/absence analysis assumed near-uniform sequencing depth across donors.

The germline V gene has CDR1 SGHNT and CDR2 YYREEE (reference sequence). V was shortened by 3 bases and J by 5 bases, with 11 bases between the two germline ends. This CDR3 region has 13 residues. In the PCR, 60 Vbeta and 13 Jbeta primers were used. Only in-frame clones appear in the TCRdb table, and some are missing; sequencing was by immunoSEQ multiplex PCR. The sample lists approximately 190,000 clones, under 70% seen once, with roughly 2.5% in the top ten. As for this clone: The antigen is unknown.

The V and J genes are TRBV5-4 and TRBJ2-5; D may be TRBD1 (5 bases). Sequencing was done on a sample of PBMCs. This clonotype originated in a man aged 35 to 55 in good health and CMV-seropositive. CDR3 in DNA: TGTGCCAGCAGCTCACAGGTAGTCGAGACCCAGTACTTC. Amino acid sequence: CASSSQVVETQYF.